The TCR beta chain described here comes from a study of T cell changes during pregnancy in multiple sclerosis. The repertoire was sequenced with immunoSEQ multiplex PCR; TCRdb's copy has only in-frame clones and lacks some. The sample records approximately 85,000 clones, 94% being singletons. The germline V gene encodes CDR1 MNHEY and CDR2 SVGAGI. V gave up 6 bases and J gave up 5 bases; unmatched junction bases: 8. The CDR3 runs to 14 residues. The material sequenced was peripheral blood, taken in the third trimester of pregnancy. The sequence was collected from a female donor with multiple sclerosis, enrolled in a pregnancy study. V usage is TRBV6-5 and J usage is TRBJ2-3, with 7 bases fitting TRBD1. CDR3 residues: CASSQRDSEDTQYF. CDR3 DNA sequence: TGTGCCAGCAGCCAGAGGGACAGCGAAGATACGCAGTATTTT.